The 21 T cell receptor beta chains listed next were all sequenced from one sample in a study of shared clonotypes between healthy human individuals. Libraries were prepared by immunoSEQ multiplex PCR; TCRdb keeps only in-frame clonotypes and omits some of them. The table includes approximately 1.5 million clones, roughly 98% detected once. Sequenced: naive CD4+ T cells sorted from blood. The subset here: CD45RA+ positively selected. These receptor sequences come from a young man in good health.

The chain combines TRBV9 with TRBJ2-7; D might be TRBD1 or TRBD2, each matching 5 bases. In germline, CDR1 is SGDLS, CDR2 YYNGEE. V was trimmed by 0 bases and J by 4 bases, leaving 14 bases between them. This CDR3 has 15 residues. The CDR3 protein is CASSVGPGPVYEQYF. CDR3 bases: TGTGCCAGCAGCGTAGGCCCGGGGCCGGTGTACGAGCAGTACTTC.

V is TRBV28 and J is TRBJ1-2; 7 bases line up with TRBD1. The CDR3 contains 12 residues. V dropped 5 bases and J dropped 7; count of bases not matched to a gene: 4. Germline CDR1 is MDHEN and CDR2 is SYDVKM. Here the CDR3 reads CASSVQGSGYTF. CDR3 in DNA: TGTGCCAGCAGTGTACAGGGGTCTGGCTACACCTTC.

This rearrangement joins TRBV4-1 to TRBJ1-4; possible D gene TRBD1, 6 bases. Per germline, CDR1 MGHRA and CDR2 YSYEKL. This CDR3 is built from 16 residues. V was pared by 5 bases and J by 7 bases, with 20 bases between. The CDR3 protein is CASSKGQPEAGEKLFF. The CDR3 DNA sequence: TGCGCCAGCAGCAAAGGACAGCCCGAAGCGGGTGAAAAACTGTTTTTT.

The chain recombines TRBV7-2 with TRBJ2-7, with 7 bases aligning to TRBD2. CDR3 length equals 15 residues. V lost 1 base, J lost 6 bases, and 9 bases stayed unmatched. Germline V lookup: CDR1 SGHTA, CDR2 FQGNSA. The CDR3 nucleotides read TGTGCCAGCAGCTTAGACCCGGGAGGACCCCCCGAGCAGTACTTC. Protein: CASSLDPGGPPEQYF.

The rearrangement uses TRBV6-1 and TRBJ2-2, with D perhaps TRBD1 or TRBD2 (5 bases each). The V gene's germline CDR1 is MNHNS and CDR2 SASEGT. Trimming left V 3 bases short and J 0 bases short, with 8 bases between. The CDR3 totals 15 residues. This CDR3 is CASSDQGPNTGELFF. The CDR3 nucleotides are TGTGCCAGCAGTGATCAGGGACCGAACACCGGGGAGCTGTTTTTT.

The chain couples TRBV30 to TRBJ2-7; the D is unclear. This CDR3 comprises 13 residues. Germline CDR1 is GTSNPN and CDR2 is SVGIG (reference sequence). Trimming stripped 1 base from V and 7 bases from J, with 14 bases between. CDR3: CAWSAIDSGEQYF. CDR3 in DNA: TGTGCCTGGAGTGCAATCGATTCAGGAGAGCAGTACTTC.

J is TRBJ1-3 and V is TRBV6-6; no reliable D call. Trimming shortened V by 6 bases and J by 0 bases, and 12 bases separated the two germline ends. CDR1 is MNHNY, CDR2 SVGAGI, per germline (reference sequence). The CDR3 totals 15 residues. The CDR3 bases are TGTGCCAGCAGCTTTCGTGGGAGCTCTGGAAACACCATATATTTT. Its translation is CASSFRGSSGNTIYF.

J is TRBJ2-7 and V is TRBV11-3, with D perhaps matching TRBD1 or TRBD2 (6 bases each). Germline values: CDR1 SGHNT, CDR2 YENEEA. V lost 3 bases and J 2 bases, leaving 11 bases between the germline ends. This CDR3 spans 14 amino acids. In DNA form, the CDR3 reads TGTGCCAGCAGCTTGGGGGGCAATACCTACGAGCAGTACTTC. Residues: CASSLGGNTYEQYF.

V and J are TRBV18 and TRBJ2-5; 8 nucleotides agree with TRBD2. The ends lost 3 bases at V and 5 bases at J; junction bases unmatched: 8. CDR1 and CDR2 from the germline V gene are KGHSH and LQKENI. The CDR3 contains 15 residues. The chain's CDR3 is CASSPRQVAGETQYF. Written as DNA, the CDR3 is TGTGCCAGCTCACCCCGTCAGGTAGCGGGGGAGACCCAGTACTTC.

The chain uses TRBV2 and TRBJ2-1; TRBD2 matches 8 bases. Germline lookup yields CDR1 SNHLY and CDR2 FYNNEI. V was pared by 4 bases and J by 0 bases, with 5 bases of the junction left unmatched. This CDR3 contains 16 residues. The CDR3 nucleotides read TGTGCCAGCAGTGTAGCCGGGAGGGCCTCCTACAATGAGCAGTTCTTC. Translation gives CASSVAGRASYNEQFF.

The V call is TRBV25-1, the J call TRBJ2-3, with 7 positions matching TRBD2. V shed 2 bases and J 4 bases; nucleotides not matched to a gene: 12. The germline gives CDR1 MGHDK, CDR2 SYGVNS. The CDR3 covers 17 residues. The CDR3 bases are TGTGCCAGCAGTGAAACGGGCGGGAGTAAACTGCCAGATACGCAGTATTTT. Protein: CASSETGGSKLPDTQYF.

The chain recombines TRBV9 with TRBJ2-1; 10 positions agree with TRBD1. The V segment lost 0 bases and the J segment 7 bases; nucleotides outside the gene matches: 1. Per germline, CDR1 SGDLS and CDR2 YYNGEE. The CDR3 sequence is 14 residues long. CDR3 sequence reads: CASSVGDRGNEQFF. CDR3 sequence (DNA): TGTGCCAGCAGCGTAGGGGACAGGGGAAATGAGCAGTTCTTC.

This clone was seen a few times. The sample carries other DNA sequences with the same CDR3. The chain is built from TRBV28 and TRBJ1-2; D unresolved. CDR3 length equals 12 residues. V shed 5 bases and J shed 4 bases, with 8 bases lying between them. Germline V lookup: CDR1 MDHEN, CDR2 SYDVKM. The CDR3 bases are TGTGCCAGCAGTCCTGGGATCTATGGCTACACCTTC. This encodes CASSPGIYGYTF.

The V gene is TRBV7-8, the J gene TRBJ1-2, with no clear D. V gave up 3 bases and J gave up 6 bases, with 11 bases separating them. The CDR3 is 13 amino acids. CDR1 and CDR2 (germline): SGHVS, FQNEAQ. This CDR3 is CASSLLYQDGYTF. The CDR3, as DNA: TGTGCCAGCAGCTTGCTTTATCAGGATGGCTACACCTTC.

The chain employs TRBV7-2 and TRBJ1-1, with a possible D match to TRBD1 (5 bases). The ends were cut back, 3 bases at V and 0 bases at J, with 8 bases in the middle. This CDR3 region has 14 residues. CDR1 is SGHTA and CDR2 is FQGNSA in the germline V gene. In nucleotides, the CDR3 is TGTGCCAGCAGCTTTGGAGGGGTGAACACTGAAGCTTTCTTT. This encodes CASSFGGVNTEAFF. Full variable domain (outside the CDR3, taken from reference TRBV7-2 and TRBJ1-1): GAGVSQSPSNKVTEKGKDVELRCDPISGHTALYWYRQSLGQGLEFLIYFQGNSAPDKSGLPSDRFSAERTGGSVSTLTIQRTQQEDSAVYLCASSFGGVNTEAFFGQGTRLTVV.

This clone was counted a single time. This rearrangement joins TRBV10-2 to TRBJ1-2; no reliable D call. Trimming removed 2 bases from V and 7 bases from J, with 14 bases in between. Germline-derived CDR1 and CDR2 are WSHSY and SAAADI. The CDR3 length is 14 residues. CDR3 protein: CASSERALTGGYTF. CDR3 nucleotide sequence: TGCGCCAGCAGTGAGAGGGCCCTTACGGGTGGCTACACCTTC.

V is TRBV7-6 and J is TRBJ2-2; D perhaps matches TRBD2 (6 bases). There are 15 residues in the CDR3. Trimming took 2 bases from V and 0 from J, leaving 7 bases between them. The germline CDR1 and CDR2 sequences are SGHVS and FNYEAQ. CDR3 DNA sequence: TGTGCCAGCAGCTTAAGCGGGTCGAACACCGGGGAGCTGTTTTTT. This encodes CASSLSGSNTGELFF.

The V call is TRBV6-6, the J call TRBJ1-1; D gene uncertain. The germline CDR1 and CDR2 sequences are MNHNY and SVGAGI (reference sequence). The CDR3 spans 16 residues. The V and J ends lost 6 bases and 0 bases respectively, with 17 bases between them. CDR3 residues: CASSPEFLSVNTEAFF. CDR3 DNA: TGTGCCAGCAGCCCCGAGTTTCTTTCGGTGAACACTGAAGCTTTCTTT.

This clone was detected once. The chain uses TRBV19 and TRBJ2-7, with 9 bases identical to TRBD1. The trim removed 8 bases at V and 5 bases at J, leaving 10 bases unmatched. CDR1 LNHDA and CDR2 SQIVND come from the germline V gene (reference sequence). The CDR3 spans 14 residues. The CDR3 reads CASGKGRDRDEQYF. The CDR3 coding sequence is TGTGCCAGTGGTAAGGGACGGGACAGGGACGAGCAGTACTTC. Full variable domain (missing parts from reference TRBV19 and TRBJ2-7): DGGITQSPKYLFRKEGQNVTLSCEQNLNHDAMYWYRQDPGQGLRLIYYSQIVNDFQKGDIAEGYSVSREKKESFPLTVTSAQKNPTAFYLCASGKGRDRDEQYFGPGTRLTVT.

V is TRBV4-3 and J is TRBJ2-7; 9 bases are shared with TRBD2. CDR1 and CDR2 (germline): LGHNA, YSLEER. V lost 2 bases and J lost 4; bases outside the gene matches: 6. The CDR3 covers 15 residues. CDR3 region: CASSQLPGLAYEQYF. DNA of the CDR3: TGCGCCAGCAGCCAACTTCCGGGACTAGCTTACGAGCAGTACTTC.

This clone was seen a single time. The sample has other DNA sequences that encode this CDR3 too. J is TRBJ2-5 and V is TRBV20-1; the D is unclear. This CDR3 has 10 residues. The V end lost 6 bases, the J end lost 4 bases, and 6 bases lay between the germline ends. The germline V gene encodes CDR1 DFQATT and CDR2 SNEGSKA (reference sequence). Here the CDR3 DNA reads TGCAGTGCCCGCAGAGAGACCCAGTACTTC. It specifies CSARRETQYF.